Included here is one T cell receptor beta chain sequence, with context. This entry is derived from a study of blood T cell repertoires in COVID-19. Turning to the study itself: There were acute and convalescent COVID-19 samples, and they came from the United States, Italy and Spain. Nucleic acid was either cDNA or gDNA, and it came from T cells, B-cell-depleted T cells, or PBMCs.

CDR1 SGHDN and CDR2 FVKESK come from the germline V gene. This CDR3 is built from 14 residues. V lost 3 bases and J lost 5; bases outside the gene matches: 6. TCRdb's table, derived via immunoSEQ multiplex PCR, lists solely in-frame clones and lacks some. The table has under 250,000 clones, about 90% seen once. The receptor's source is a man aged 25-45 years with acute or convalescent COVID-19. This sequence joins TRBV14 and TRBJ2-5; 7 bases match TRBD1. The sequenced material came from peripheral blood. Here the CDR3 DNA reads TGTGCCAGCAGCCAGAACAGGGGTGGGGAGACCCAGTACTTC. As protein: CASSQNRGGETQYF.